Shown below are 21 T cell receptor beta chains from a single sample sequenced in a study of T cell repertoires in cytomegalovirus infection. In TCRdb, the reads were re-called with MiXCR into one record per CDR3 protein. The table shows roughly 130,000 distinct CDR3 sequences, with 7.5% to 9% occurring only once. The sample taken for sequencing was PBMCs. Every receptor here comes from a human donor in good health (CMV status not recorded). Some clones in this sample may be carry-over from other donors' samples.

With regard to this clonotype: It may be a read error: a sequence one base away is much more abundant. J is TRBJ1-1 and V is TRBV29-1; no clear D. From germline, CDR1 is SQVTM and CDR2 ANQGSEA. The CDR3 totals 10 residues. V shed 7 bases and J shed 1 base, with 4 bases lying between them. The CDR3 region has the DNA TGCAGCGGCGGGAACACTGAAGCTTTCTTT. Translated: CSGGNTEAFF.

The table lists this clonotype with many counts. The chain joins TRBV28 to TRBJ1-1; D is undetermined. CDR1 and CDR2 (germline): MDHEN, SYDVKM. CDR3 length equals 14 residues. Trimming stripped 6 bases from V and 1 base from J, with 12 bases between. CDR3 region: CASSLGLWNTEAFF. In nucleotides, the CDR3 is TGTGCCAGCAGCCTTGGTCTCTGGAACACTGAAGCTTTCTTT.

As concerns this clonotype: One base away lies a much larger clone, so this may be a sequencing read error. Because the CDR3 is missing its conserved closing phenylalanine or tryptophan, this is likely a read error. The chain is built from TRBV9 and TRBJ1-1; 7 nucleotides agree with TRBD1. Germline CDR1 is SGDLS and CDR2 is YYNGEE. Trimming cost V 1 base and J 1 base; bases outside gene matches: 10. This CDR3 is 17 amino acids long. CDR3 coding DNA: TGTGCCAGCAGCGTATCAGGGGGGACGAGCGCGAACACTGAAGCTTTCTAT. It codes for CASSVSGGTSANTEAFY.

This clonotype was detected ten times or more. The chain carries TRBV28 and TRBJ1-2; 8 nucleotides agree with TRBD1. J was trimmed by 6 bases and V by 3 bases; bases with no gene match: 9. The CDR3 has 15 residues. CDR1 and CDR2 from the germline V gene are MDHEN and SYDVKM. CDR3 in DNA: TGTGCCAGCAGTTTCCTGACAGGGGATGTAAATGGCTACACCTTC. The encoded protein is CASSFLTGDVNGYTF.

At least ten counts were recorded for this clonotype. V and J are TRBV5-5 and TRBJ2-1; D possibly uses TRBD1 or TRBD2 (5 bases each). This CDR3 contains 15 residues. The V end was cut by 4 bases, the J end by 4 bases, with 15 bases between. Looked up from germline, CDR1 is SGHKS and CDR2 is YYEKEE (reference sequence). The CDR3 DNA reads TGTGCCAGCAGCCCCGGGGCGGGTTCTTACAATGAGCAGTTCTTC. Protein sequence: CASSPGAGSYNEQFF.

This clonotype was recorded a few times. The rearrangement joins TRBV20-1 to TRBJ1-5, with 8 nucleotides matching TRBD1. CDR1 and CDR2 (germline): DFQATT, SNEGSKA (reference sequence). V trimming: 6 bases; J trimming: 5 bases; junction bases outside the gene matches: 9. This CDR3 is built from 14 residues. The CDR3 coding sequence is TGCAGTGCGACAGAGGGGACAGGCGATCAGCCCCAGCATTTT. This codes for CSATEGTGDQPQHF.

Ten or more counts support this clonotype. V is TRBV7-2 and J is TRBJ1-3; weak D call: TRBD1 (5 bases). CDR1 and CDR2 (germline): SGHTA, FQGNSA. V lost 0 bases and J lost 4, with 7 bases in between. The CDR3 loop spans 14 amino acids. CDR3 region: CASSLARAGNTIYF. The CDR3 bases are TGTGCCAGCAGCTTAGCCAGGGCCGGAAACACCATATATTTT.

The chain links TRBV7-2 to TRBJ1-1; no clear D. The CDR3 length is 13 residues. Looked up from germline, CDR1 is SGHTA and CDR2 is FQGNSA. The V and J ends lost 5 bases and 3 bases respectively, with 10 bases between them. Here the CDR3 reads CASSTAKDTEAFF. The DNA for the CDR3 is TGTGCCAGCAGCACAGCCAAGGACACTGAAGCTTTCTTT.

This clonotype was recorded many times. The CDR3 here is CASSLTSGPQETQYF. For the CDR3, the DNA is TGTGCCAGCAGCTTGACATCAGGGCCCCAAGAGACCCAGTACTTC. The chain employs TRBV7-9 and TRBJ2-5; D might be TRBD1 (5 bases). The CDR3 is 15 amino acids. The germline V gene has CDR1 SEHNR and CDR2 FQNEAQ (reference sequence). The V end lost 3 bases, the J end lost 1 base, and 12 bases lay between the germline ends.

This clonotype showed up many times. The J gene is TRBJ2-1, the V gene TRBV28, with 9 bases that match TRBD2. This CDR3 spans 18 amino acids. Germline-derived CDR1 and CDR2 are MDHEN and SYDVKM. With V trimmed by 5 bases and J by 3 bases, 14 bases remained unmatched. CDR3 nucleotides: TGTGCCAGCAGTCCTGCCGATCAGACTAGCGGCTTCTACAATGAGCAGTTCTTC. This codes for CASSPADQTSGFYNEQFF.

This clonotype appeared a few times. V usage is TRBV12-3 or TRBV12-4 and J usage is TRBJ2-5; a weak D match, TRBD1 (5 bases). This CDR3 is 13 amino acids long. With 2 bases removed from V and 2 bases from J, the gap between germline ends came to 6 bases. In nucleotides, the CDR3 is TGTGCCAGCAGTTTAAGGGGACAAGAGACCCAGTACTTC. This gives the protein CASSLRGQETQYF.

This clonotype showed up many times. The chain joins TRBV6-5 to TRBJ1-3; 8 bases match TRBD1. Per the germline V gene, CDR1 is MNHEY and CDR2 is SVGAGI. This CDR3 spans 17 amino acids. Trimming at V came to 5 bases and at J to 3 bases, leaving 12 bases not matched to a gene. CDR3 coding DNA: TGTGCCAGCAGTACCCTAGCAGGCACAGGGGGTGGAAACACCATATATTTT. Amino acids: CASSTLAGTGGGNTIYF.

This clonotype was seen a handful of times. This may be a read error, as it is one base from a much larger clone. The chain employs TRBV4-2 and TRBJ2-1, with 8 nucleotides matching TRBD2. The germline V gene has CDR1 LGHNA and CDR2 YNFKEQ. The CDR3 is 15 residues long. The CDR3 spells CTSSQVWREDNEQFF. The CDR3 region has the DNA TGTACCAGCAGCCAAGTCTGGCGGGAGGACAATGAGCAGTTCTTC.

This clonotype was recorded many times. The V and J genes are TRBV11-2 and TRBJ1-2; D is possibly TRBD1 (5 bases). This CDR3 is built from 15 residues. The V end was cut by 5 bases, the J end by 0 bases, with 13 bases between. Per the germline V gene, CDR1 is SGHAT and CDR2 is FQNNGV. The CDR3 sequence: CASSPRAGPNYGYTF. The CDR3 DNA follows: TGTGCCAGCAGCCCAAGGGCAGGGCCTAACTATGGCTACACCTTC.

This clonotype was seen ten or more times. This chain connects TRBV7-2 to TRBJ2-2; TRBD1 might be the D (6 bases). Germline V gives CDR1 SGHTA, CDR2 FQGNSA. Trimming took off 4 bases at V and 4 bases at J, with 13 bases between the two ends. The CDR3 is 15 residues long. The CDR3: CASSYKRGSTGELFF. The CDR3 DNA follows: TGTGCCAGCAGCTATAAGAGGGGGAGCACCGGGGAGCTGTTTTTT.

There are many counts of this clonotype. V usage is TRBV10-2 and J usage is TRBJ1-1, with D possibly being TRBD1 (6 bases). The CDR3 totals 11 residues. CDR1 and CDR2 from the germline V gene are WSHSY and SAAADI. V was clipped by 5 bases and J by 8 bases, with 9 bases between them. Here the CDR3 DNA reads TGCGCCAGCAGTTCTACAGGGGAAGCTTTCTTT. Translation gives CASSSTGEAFF.

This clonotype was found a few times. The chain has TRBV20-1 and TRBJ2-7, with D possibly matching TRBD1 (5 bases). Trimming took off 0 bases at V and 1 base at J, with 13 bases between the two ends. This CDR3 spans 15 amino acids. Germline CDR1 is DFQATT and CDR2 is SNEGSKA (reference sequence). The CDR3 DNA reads TGCAGTGCTAGAGATGCGGCAGGGTTGTCCTACGAGCAGTACTTC. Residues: CSARDAAGLSYEQYF.

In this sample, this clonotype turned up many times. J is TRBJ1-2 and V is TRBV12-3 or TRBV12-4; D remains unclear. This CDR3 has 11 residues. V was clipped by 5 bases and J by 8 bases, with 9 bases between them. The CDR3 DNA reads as TGTGCCAGCAGTCTGTACTCCGGCTACACCTTC. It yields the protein CASSLYSGYTF.

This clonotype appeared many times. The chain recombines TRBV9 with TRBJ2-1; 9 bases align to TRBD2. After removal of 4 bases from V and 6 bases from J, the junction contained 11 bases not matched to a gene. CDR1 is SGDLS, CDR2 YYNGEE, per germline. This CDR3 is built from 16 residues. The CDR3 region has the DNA TGTGCCAGCAGCCCCCTCCCCGCGGGGGGGCCCAATGAGCAGTTCTTC. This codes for CASSPLPAGGPNEQFF.

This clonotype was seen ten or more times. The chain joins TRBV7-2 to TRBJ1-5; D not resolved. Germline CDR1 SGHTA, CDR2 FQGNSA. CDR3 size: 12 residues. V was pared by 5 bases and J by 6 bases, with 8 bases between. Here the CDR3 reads CASSRSGQPQHF. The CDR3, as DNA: TGTGCCAGCAGCCGGAGTGGTCAGCCCCAGCATTTT. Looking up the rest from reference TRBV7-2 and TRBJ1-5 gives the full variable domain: GAGVSQSPSNKVTEKGKDVELRCDPISGHTALYWYRQSLGQGLEFLIYFQGNSAPDKSGLPSDRFSAERTGGSVSTLTIQRTQQEDSAVYLCASSRSGQPQHFGDGTRLSIL.

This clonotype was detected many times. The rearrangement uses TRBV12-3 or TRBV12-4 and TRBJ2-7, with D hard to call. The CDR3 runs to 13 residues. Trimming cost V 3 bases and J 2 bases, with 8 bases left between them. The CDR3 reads CASSFVSPYEQYF. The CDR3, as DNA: TGTGCCAGCAGTTTTGTCAGCCCCTACGAGCAGTACTTC.